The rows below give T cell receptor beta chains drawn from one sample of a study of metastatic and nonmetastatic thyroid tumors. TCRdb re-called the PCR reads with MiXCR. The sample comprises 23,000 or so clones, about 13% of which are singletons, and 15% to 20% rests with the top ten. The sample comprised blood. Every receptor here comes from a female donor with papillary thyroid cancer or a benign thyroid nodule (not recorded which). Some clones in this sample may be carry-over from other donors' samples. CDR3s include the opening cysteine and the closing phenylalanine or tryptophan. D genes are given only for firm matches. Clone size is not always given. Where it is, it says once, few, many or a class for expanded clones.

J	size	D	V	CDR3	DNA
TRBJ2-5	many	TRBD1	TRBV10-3	CATLGDSGETQYF	TGTGCCACCCTGGGGGACAGTGGAGAGACCCAGTACTTC
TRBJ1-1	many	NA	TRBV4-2	CASRRGTGRETEAFF	TGTGCCAGCAGGCGAGGGACGGGTAGGGAAACTGAAGCTTTCTTT
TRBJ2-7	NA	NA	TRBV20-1	CSALTAVRDVEQYF	TGCAGTGCTCTGACAGCCGTCCGGGATGTCGAGCAGTACTTC
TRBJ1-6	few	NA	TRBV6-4	CASREEASSYNSPLHF	TGTGCCAGCAGGGAGGAGGCGAGCTCCTATAATTCACCCCTCCACTTT
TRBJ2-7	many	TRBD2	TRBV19	CASSRSTSSGASYEQYF	TGTGCCAGTAGCCGCTCCACCTCTAGCGGGGCCTCCTACGAGCAGTACTTC
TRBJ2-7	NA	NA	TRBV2	CASRDAGVGGYYEQYF	TGTGCCAGCAGGGACGCCGGAGTGGGTGGATACTACGAGCAGTACTTC
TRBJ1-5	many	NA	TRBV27	CASSSTGTRGIRDQPQHF	TGTGCCAGCAGTTCAACCGGGACAAGAGGGATCAGGGATCAGCCCCAGCATTTT
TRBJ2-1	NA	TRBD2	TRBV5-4	CASSLRLAGGNEQFF	TGTGCCAGCAGCTTGAGGCTAGCGGGAGGCAATGAGCAGTTCTTC
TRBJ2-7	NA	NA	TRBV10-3	CAIQSTSGEQYF	TGTGCCATCCAGTCGACTAGTGGAGAGCAGTACTTC
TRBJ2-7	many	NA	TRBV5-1	CASSLAAQNYEQYF	TGCGCCAGCAGCTTGGCCGCGCAGAACTACGAGCAGTACTTC
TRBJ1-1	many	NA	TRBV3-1	CASSQDLGVRGAFF	TGTGCCAGCAGCCAAGATTTGGGGGTGAGAGGGGCTTTCTTT
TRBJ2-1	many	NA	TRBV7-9	CASSSYREGEQFF	TGTGCCAGCAGCTCGTACAGAGAAGGTGAGCAGTTCTTC
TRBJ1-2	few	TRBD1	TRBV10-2	CASTGGSYGYTF	TGCGCCAGCACAGGGGGCTCGTATGGCTACACCTTC